The 5 T cell receptor beta chains given below trace back to one sample, sequenced in a study of blood T cell repertoires in COVID-19. Measured with immunoSEQ multiplex PCR; TCRdb has only the in-frame clones, and not every one. The sample lists 55,000 to 65,000 clones; 91% were seen once. The specimen was peripheral blood. The receptor source for this set is a man aged 55-75 years with acute or convalescent COVID-19.

This chain connects TRBV12-3 or TRBV12-4 to TRBJ2-5, with unresolved D. CDR3 length equals 13 residues. Trimming took 4 bases from V and 0 from J, leaving 6 bases between them. The CDR3 coding sequence is TGTGCCAGCAGTTGGGCAGACCAAGAGACCCAGTACTTC. Translating gives CASSWADQETQYF.

The V and J genes are TRBV19 and TRBJ1-5, with TRBD1 matching 7 bases. The CDR3 extends over 15 amino acids. V gave up 7 bases and J gave up 2 bases; unmatched junction bases: 8. Germline CDR1 and CDR2: LNHDA and SQIVND (reference sequence). CDR3 DNA: TGTGCCAGTATGGTGGGCAGGGGGGGCAATCAGCCCCAGCATTTT. This sequence encodes CASMVGRGGNQPQHF.

This chain connects TRBV9 to TRBJ2-2, with TRBD1 identical over 8 bases. The germline V gene encodes CDR1 SGDLS and CDR2 YYNGEE. J lost 6 bases, V lost 6 bases, and 4 bases had no gene match. CDR3 length: 13 residues. Here the CDR3 reads CASTDRDPGELFF. CDR3 in DNA: TGTGCCAGCACGGACAGGGATCCCGGGGAGCTGTTTTTT. Complete variable domain (other parts from reference TRBV9 and TRBJ2-2): DSGVTQTPKHLITATGQRVTLRCSPRSGDLSVYWYQQSLDQGLQFLIQYYNGEERAKGNILERFSAQQFPDLHSELNLSSLELGDSALYFCASTDRDPGELFFGEGSRLTVL.

This clone was recorded once. The CDR3 sequence is CASSLSPPSSYNEQFF. The CDR3 DNA follows: TGTGCCAGCAGTTTATCCCCCCCGAGCTCCTACAATGAGCAGTTCTTC. The chain has TRBV27 and TRBJ2-1; the D is unclear. CDR3 length equals 16 residues. Trimming took 0 bases from V and 0 from J, leaving 9 bases between them. Germline CDR1 MNHEY, CDR2 SMNVEV (reference sequence).

The chain recombines TRBV27 with TRBJ2-1, with D uncertain. The V and J ends lost 6 bases and 7 bases respectively, with 10 bases between them. This CDR3 is 12 amino acids long. Germline values: CDR1 MNHEY, CDR2 SMNVEV (reference sequence). The CDR3 DNA reads TGTGCCAGCAGCCAGCGACGGAATGAGCAGTTCTTC. This gives the protein CASSQRRNEQFF.